The clone carrying this TCR beta chain occurred many times. Antigen specificity is unknown. The junction shows a germline mismatch at one end, possibly a read error. The length of the CDR3 is 12 residues. The data belong to a study of T-cell reconstitution after alpha-beta-depleted transplantation in children. Study results and caveats: One year post-transplant, T-cell counts and diversity were largely derived from T cells produced anew.

The TCRbeta library incorporated unique molecular identifiers. TCRdb ran MiXCR on the PCR reads and lists one entry per CDR3 protein. The data contain around 300,000 distinct CDR3 sequences, about 9.5% of them seen just once; the ten biggest clones take up 7.5%. This receptor was identified in a boy younger than two with acute myeloid leukemia, due to receive a stem cell transplant. The material sequenced was PBMCs, taken before TCRalphabeta/CD19-depleted stem cell transplant. V and J are TRBV12-3 or TRBV12-4 and TRBJ2-1; D is possibly TRBD2 (6 bases). The chain's CDR3 is CASSPVEGPSNF. As DNA, the CDR3 is TGTGCCAGCAGCCCAGTGGAGGGCCCATCTAACTTC.